The 16 T cell receptor beta chains below all came from one sample that was sequenced in a study of T cell responses to AZD1222 COVID-19 vaccine. Generated by immunoSEQ multiplex PCR, the TCRdb table keeps only in-frame clones and is missing some. Among around 89,000 clones listed, approximately 89% were seen once. The source material was peripheral blood, sampled 28 days after the second AZD1222 dose. The receptors derive from an adult who received the AZD1222 COVID-19 vaccine.

This chain uses TRBV13 with TRBJ1-2, with a tentative D call TRBD1 (6 bases). The CDR3 is made up of 15 amino acids. V was clipped by 2 bases and J by 1 base, with 11 bases between them. Looked up from germline, CDR1 is PRHDT and CDR2 is FYEKMQ (reference sequence). As DNA, the CDR3 is TGTGCCAGCAGCTTAAGAGGGGGAAATAACTATGGCTACACCTTC. This encodes CASSLRGGNNYGYTF.

The gene calls are TRBV5-6 and TRBJ1-1; 10 bases map to TRBD1. This CDR3 has 12 amino acids. The trim removed 4 bases at V and 11 bases at J, leaving 5 bases unmatched. Germline V gene data show CDR1 as SGHDT and CDR2 as YYEEEE. The CDR3 protein is CASSRQGAGAFF. DNA of the CDR3: TGTGCCAGCAGCCGACAGGGGGCGGGGGCTTTCTTT.

The CDR3 region has the DNA TGTGCCAGCAGCTTAGCGCTCCGTGTGAACACTGAAGCTTTCTTT. Protein sequence: CASSLALRVNTEAFF. V and J are TRBV7-2 and TRBJ1-1; D remains unclear. Germline V gives CDR1 SGHTA, CDR2 FQGNSA. The CDR3 has 15 amino acids. With 0 bases removed from V and 0 bases from J, the gap between germline ends came to 8 bases.

V gene TRBV7-3 combines with J gene TRBJ2-3; the match to TRBD2 covers 9 bases. After removal of 5 bases from V and 1 base from J, the junction contained 4 bases not matched to a gene. Germline CDR1 SGHTA, CDR2 FQGTGA. This CDR3 contains 15 residues. This CDR3 reads CASSPRGGGTDTQYF. In nucleotides, the CDR3 is TGTGCCAGCAGCCCGCGGGGGGGAGGCACAGATACGCAGTATTTT.

This clone was found once. This chain joins TRBV7-3 and TRBJ1-1, with unresolved D. The CDR3 loop spans 13 amino acids. V lost 2 bases to trimming and J lost 1 base, with 5 bases between them. The germline CDR1 and CDR2 sequences are SGHTA and FQGTGA. The DNA for the CDR3 is TGTGCCAGCAGCTTATGGCGGAACACTGAAGCTTTCTTT. It yields the protein CASSLWRNTEAFF.

The chain has TRBV9 and TRBJ1-4, with a weak D call TRBD1 (6 bases). The CDR3 is made up of 19 amino acids. V was clipped by 2 bases and J by 0 bases, with 20 bases between them. CDR1 is SGDLS and CDR2 is YYNGEE in the germline V gene. The CDR3 DNA reads as TGTGCCAGCAGCGTGGGAAGGACAGTGACTCTTGCAACTAATGAAAAACTGTTTTTT. Protein product: CASSVGRTVTLATNEKLFF.

V gene TRBV4-1 combines with J gene TRBJ1-3; D uncertain. The CDR3 consists of 16 residues. Germline V lookup: CDR1 MGHRA, CDR2 YSYEKL. Deletions cut 8 bases from V and 0 bases from J, with 17 bases between. CDR3 DNA: TGCGCCAGCTCCGGAGTTGGGTTCCTCTCTGGAAACACCATATATTTT. Protein: CASSGVGFLSGNTIYF.

The CDR3 DNA reads TGTGCCAGCAGCGAGCTTGGGACTACAGGGGGCCCAGTTGATGGCTACACCTTC. Translation: CASSELGTTGGPVDGYTF. This chain links TRBV28 with TRBJ1-2; TRBD1 agrees at 9 bases. After removal of 6 bases from V and 6 bases from J, the junction contained 20 bases not matched to a gene. The length of the CDR3 is 18 residues. Germline loops: CDR1 MDHEN, CDR2 SYDVKM.

The chain recombines TRBV4-2 with TRBJ1-2, with TRBD1 matching 7 bases. J lost 4 bases, V lost 4 bases, and 6 bases had no gene match. This CDR3 is built from 14 residues. Germline values: CDR1 LGHNA, CDR2 YNFKEQ. The CDR3 spells CASSPTGTLYGYTF. DNA of the CDR3: TGTGCCAGCAGCCCGACAGGGACCCTCTATGGCTACACCTTC.

J is TRBJ1-6 and V is TRBV9; D call uncertain. The CDR3 runs to 14 residues. Trimming removed 1 base from V and 7 bases from J, with 9 bases in between. The germline V gene encodes CDR1 SGDLS and CDR2 YYNGEE. CDR3: CASSVKDGNSPLHF. The CDR3 region has the DNA TGTGCCAGCAGCGTAAAAGATGGGAATTCACCCCTCCACTTT.

The chain carries TRBV29-1 and TRBJ2-1; no clear D. This CDR3 contains 14 residues. Trimming took 4 bases from V and 0 from J, leaving 10 bases between them. Per germline, CDR1 SQVTM and CDR2 ANQGSEA. The CDR3 coding sequence is TGCAGCGTTGGCGAACGAAGCTCCTACAATGAGCAGTTCTTC. Translation: CSVGERSSYNEQFF.

The chain links TRBV7-2 to TRBJ1-2, with a weak D call TRBD1 (5 bases). The CDR3 contains 11 residues. Germline CDR1 is SGHTA and CDR2 is FQGNSA. CDR3 amino acids: CAARDPLGYTF. The CDR3, as DNA: TGTGCTGCCCGGGACCCTCTTGGCTACACCTTC.

The CDR3 DNA sequence: TGTGCCACCAGCACACCCGAGCGGGGGACTGAAGCTTTCTTT. It codes for CATSTPERGTEAFF. The chain employs TRBV15 and TRBJ1-1; weak D call: TRBD1 (5 bases). V lost 4 bases and J lost 5, with 14 bases in between. This CDR3 comprises 14 residues. CDR1 is LNHNV and CDR2 is YYDKDF in the germline V gene (reference sequence).

A word on this clone: The sample carries other DNA sequences with the same CDR3. The rearrangement joins TRBV4-2 to TRBJ2-7; no firm D call. Germline CDR1 is LGHNA and CDR2 is YNFKEQ. The germline V and J ends were trimmed by 4 bases and 3 bases, with 7 bases remaining between them. The CDR3 totals 12 residues. CDR3 nucleotide sequence: TGTGCCAGCAGCCCCTCGGGCTACGAGCAGTACTTC. Translation gives CASSPSGYEQYF.

The chain links TRBV7-2 to TRBJ2-2, with 14 bases identical to TRBD2. Trimming took 8 bases from V and 5 from J; bases not matched to a gene: 16. Germline V gene data show CDR1 as SGHTA and CDR2 as FQGNSA. The CDR3 consists of 19 residues. As DNA, the CDR3 is TGTGCCAGCCAACCCACGGAGGGACTAGCGGGGGCAGGGACCGGGGAGCTGTTTTTT. Its protein is CASQPTEGLAGAGTGELFF. Using reference TRBV7-2 and TRBJ2-2 for the parts outside the CDR3, the full variable domain is GAGVSQSPSNKVTEKGKDVELRCDPISGHTALYWYRQSLGQGLEFLIYFQGNSAPDKSGLPSDRFSAERTGGSVSTLTIQRTQQEDSAVYLCASQPTEGLAGAGTGELFFGEGSRLTVL.

V and J are TRBV28 and TRBJ1-1, with D unresolved. CDR3 length: 11 amino acids. V was trimmed by 10 bases and J by 11 bases, leaving 17 bases between them. The germline CDR1 and CDR2 sequences are MDHEN and SYDVKM. CDR3 residues: CATGDLGGAFF. The CDR3 region has the DNA TGTGCCACCGGCGACTTAGGTGGTGCTTTCTTT.